This note documents a single T cell receptor beta chain sequence. Antigen: not known. This record belongs to a study of cytomegalovirus exposure and HLA in healthy donors. Trimming left V 8 bases short and J 5 bases short, with 18 bases between. The germline CDR1 and CDR2 sequences are SQVTM and ANQGSEA. This CDR3 has 13 amino acids. Researchers ran the PCR with 60 Vbeta and 13 Jbeta primers. Measured with immunoSEQ multiplex PCR; TCRdb has only the in-frame clones, and not every one. The sample includes 150,000 to 200,000 clones, approximately 80% of them seen just once. The study sampled nominally healthy donors, though unrecorded immune exposures were likely. Findings and limits, study-wide: The study listed some 160 cytomegalovirus-associated TCR beta chains. Reportedly, HLA-A and HLA-B alleles of most subjects were accurately predicted from TCR beta. CMV serostatus stood as the only immune exposure information on hand.

This receptor was taken from a woman aged 45-65 years in good health and CMV-seronegative. What was sequenced was PBMCs. The rearrangement uses TRBV29-1 and TRBJ1-1, with D unresolved. The CDR3 bases are TGCAGCCATACTCCGGGAGTAAGGACTGAAGCTTTCTTT. This translates into CSHTPGVRTEAFF.